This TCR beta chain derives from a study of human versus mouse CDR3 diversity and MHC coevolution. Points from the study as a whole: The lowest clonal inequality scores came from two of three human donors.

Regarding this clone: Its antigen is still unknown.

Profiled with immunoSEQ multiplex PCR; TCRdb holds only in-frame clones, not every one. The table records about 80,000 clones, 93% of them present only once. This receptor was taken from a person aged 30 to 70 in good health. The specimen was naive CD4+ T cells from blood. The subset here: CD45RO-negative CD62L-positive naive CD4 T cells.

CDR3 coding DNA: TGTGCCAGCAGCTTGGCAAGCTATGGCTACACCTTC. Encoded protein: CASSLASYGYTF. The J gene is TRBJ1-2, the V gene TRBV7-8; D unresolved. Trimming cost V 3 bases and J 4 bases, with 6 bases left between them. The length of the CDR3 is 12 residues. CDR1 is SGHVS, CDR2 FQNEAQ, per germline.